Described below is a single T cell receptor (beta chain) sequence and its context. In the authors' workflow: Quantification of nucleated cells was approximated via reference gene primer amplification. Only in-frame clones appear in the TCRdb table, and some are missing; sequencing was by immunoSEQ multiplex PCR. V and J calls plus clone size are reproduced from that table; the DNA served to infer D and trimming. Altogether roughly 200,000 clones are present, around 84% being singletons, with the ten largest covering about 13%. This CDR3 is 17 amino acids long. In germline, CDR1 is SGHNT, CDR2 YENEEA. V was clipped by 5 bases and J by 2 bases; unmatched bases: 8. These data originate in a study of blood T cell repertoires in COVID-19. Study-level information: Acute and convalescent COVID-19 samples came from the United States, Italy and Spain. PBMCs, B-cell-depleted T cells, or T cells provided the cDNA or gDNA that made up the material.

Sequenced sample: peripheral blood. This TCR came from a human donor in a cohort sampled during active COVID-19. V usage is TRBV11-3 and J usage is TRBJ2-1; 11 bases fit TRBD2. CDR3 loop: CASSARVLAGAYNEQFF. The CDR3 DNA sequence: TGTGCCAGCAGCGCCCGTGTACTAGCGGGAGCCTACAATGAGCAGTTCTTC.